This T cell receptor beta chain was sequenced for a study of metastatic and nonmetastatic thyroid tumors. This clone was counted at least ten times. Distinct nucleotide sequences in the sample also encode this CDR3. TCRdb re-clonotyped the PCR reads through MiXCR. The sample records approximately 84,000 clones, more than 13% being singletons. Nobody among the patients had been given any treatment before thyroid surgery. This CDR3 contains 17 residues. Per germline, CDR1 SGHRS and CDR2 YFSETQ. J gave up 2 bases and V 6 bases, and 8 bases lay outside the gene matches. This TCR came from a female donor with papillary thyroid cancer or a benign thyroid nodule (not recorded which). Some clones in this sample may be carry-over from other donors' samples. The chain has TRBV5-1 and TRBJ2-6, with TRBD1 matching over 10 bases. The material sequenced was blood. CDR3 in DNA: TGCGCCAGCAAACCCGGACAGGGGGTGGCTGGGGCCAACGTCCTGACTTTC. Translating it yields CASKPGQGVAGANVLTF.